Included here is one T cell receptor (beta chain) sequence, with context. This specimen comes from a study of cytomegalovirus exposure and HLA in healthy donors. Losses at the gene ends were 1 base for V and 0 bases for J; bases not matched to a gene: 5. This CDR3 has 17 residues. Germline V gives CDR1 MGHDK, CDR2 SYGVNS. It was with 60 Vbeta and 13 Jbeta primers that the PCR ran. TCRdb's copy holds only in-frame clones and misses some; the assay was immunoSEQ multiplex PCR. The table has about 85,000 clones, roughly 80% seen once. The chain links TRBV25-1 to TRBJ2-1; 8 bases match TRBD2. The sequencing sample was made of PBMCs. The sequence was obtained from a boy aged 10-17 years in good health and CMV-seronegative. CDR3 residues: CASSELAGLGSYNEQFF. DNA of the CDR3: TGTGCCAGCAGTGAATTAGCGGGGCTGGGCTCCTACAATGAGCAGTTCTTC.